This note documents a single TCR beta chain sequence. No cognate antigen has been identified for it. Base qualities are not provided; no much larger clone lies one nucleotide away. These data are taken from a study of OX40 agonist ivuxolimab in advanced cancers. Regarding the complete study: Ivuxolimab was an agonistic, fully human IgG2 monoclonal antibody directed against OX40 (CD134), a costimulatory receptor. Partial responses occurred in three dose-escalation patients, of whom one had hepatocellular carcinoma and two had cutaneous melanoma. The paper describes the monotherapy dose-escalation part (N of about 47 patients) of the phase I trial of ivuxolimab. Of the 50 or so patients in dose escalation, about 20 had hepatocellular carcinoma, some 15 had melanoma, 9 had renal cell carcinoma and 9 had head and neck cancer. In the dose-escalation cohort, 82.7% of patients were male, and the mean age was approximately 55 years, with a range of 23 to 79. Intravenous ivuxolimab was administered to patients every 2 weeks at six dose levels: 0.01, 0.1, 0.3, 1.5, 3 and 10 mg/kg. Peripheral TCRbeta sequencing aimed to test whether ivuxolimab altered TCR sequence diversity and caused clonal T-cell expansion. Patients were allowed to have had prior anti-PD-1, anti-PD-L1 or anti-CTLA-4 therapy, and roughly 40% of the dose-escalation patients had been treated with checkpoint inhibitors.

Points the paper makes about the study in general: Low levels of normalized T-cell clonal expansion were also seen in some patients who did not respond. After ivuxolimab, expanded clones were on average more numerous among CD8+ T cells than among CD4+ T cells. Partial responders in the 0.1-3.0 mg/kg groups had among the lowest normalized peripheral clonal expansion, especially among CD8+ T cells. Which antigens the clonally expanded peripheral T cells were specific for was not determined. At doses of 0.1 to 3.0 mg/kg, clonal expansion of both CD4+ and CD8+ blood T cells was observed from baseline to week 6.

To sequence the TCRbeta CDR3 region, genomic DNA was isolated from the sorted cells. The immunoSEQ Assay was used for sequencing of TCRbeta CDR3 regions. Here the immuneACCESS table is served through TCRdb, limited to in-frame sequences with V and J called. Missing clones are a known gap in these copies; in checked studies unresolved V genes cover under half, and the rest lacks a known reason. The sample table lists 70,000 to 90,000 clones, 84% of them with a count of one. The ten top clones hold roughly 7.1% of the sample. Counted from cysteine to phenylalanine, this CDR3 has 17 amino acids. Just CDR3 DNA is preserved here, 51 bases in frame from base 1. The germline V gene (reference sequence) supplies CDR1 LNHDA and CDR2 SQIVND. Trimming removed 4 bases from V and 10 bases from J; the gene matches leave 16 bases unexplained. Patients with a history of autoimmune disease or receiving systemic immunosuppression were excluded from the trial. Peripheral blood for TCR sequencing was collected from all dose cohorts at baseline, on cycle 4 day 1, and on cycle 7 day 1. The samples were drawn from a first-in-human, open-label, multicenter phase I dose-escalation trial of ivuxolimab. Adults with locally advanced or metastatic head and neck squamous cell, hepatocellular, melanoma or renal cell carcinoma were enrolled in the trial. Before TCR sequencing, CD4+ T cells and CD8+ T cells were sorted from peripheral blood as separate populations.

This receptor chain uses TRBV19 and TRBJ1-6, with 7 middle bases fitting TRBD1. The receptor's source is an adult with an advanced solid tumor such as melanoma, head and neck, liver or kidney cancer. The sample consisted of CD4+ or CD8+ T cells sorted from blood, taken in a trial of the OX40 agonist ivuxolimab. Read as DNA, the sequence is TGTGCCAGTAGTAAAGACAGGGAGGTGTACTTACGCTCACCCCTCCACTTT. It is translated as CASSKDREVYLRSPLHF.